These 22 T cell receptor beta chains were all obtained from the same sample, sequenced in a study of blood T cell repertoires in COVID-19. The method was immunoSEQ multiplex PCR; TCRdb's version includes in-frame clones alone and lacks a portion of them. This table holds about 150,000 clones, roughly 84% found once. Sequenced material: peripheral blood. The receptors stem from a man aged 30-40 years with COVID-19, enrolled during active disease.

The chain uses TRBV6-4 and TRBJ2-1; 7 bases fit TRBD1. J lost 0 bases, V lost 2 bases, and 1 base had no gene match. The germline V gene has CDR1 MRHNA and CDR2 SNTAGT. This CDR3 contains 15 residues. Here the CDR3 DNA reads TGTGCCAGCAGTGACGGACAGGCCTCCTACAATGAGCAGTTCTTC. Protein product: CASSDGQASYNEQFF.

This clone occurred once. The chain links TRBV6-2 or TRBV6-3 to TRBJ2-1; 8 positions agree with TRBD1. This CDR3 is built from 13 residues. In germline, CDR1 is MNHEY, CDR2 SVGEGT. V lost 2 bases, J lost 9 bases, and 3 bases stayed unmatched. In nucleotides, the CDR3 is TGTGCCAGCAGTTACACAGGGGGTGGTGAGCAGTTCTTC. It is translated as CASSYTGGGEQFF.

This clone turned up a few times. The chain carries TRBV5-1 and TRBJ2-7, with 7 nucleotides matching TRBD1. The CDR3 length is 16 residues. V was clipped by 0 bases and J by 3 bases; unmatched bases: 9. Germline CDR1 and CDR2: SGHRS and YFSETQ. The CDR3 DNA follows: TGCGCCAGCAGCTTGGGGCCTAACAGGGGTATCTACGAGCAGTACTTC. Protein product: CASSLGPNRGIYEQYF.

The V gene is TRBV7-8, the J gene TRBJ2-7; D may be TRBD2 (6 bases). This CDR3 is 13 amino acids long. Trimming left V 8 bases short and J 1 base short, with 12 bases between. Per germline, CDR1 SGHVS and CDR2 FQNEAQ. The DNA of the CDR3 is TGTGCCAGCGCTCTGGGGGGATCCTACGAGCAGTACTTC. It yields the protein CASALGGSYEQYF.

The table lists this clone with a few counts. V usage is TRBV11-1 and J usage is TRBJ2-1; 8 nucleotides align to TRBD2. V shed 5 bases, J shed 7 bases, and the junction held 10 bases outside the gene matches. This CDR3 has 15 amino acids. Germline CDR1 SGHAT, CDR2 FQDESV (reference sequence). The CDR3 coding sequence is TGTGCCAGCAGCCCCGGGGGGGTAGCCGGGAATGAGCAGTTCTTC. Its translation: CASSPGGVAGNEQFF.

Here the CDR3 DNA reads TGTGCCAGCAGCCCATTAACAGGGAACCCTAACTATGGCTACACCTTC. Translation gives CASSPLTGNPNYGYTF. V usage is TRBV14 and J usage is TRBJ1-2; tentative D call: TRBD1 (6 bases). In germline, CDR1 is SGHDN, CDR2 FVKESK. CDR3 size: 16 residues. The V end was cut by 4 bases, the J end by 0 bases, with 15 bases between.

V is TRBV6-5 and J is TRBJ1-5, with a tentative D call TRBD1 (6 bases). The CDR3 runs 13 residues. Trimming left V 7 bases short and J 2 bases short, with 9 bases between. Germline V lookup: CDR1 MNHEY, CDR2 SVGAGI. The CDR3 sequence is CASKQGGNQPQHF. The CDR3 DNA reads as TGTGCCAGCAAACAGGGTGGCAATCAGCCCCAGCATTTT.

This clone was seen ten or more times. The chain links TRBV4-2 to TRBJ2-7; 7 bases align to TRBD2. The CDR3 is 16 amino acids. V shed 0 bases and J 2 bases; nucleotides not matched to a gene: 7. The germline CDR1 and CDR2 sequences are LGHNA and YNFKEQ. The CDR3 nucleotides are TGTGCCAGCAGCCAAGACGCCACTAGCGCGACCTACGAGCAGTACTTC. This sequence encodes CASSQDATSATYEQYF.

Here the CDR3 reads CASSLRGRASVNEKLFF. The CDR3 DNA reads as TGTGCCAGCAGCTTGAGGGGCAGAGCTTCCGTTAATGAAAAACTGTTTTTT. V usage is TRBV5-8 and J usage is TRBJ1-4, with a weak D call TRBD1 (5 bases). CDR1 is SGHTS and CDR2 is YDEGEE in the germline V gene. Between the trimmed V and J ends, which lost 1 base and 4 bases, there was a span of 17 bases. CDR3 length: 17 amino acids. Looking up the rest from reference TRBV5-8 and TRBJ1-4 gives the full variable domain: EAGVTQSPTHLIKTRGQQATLRCSPISGHTSVYWYQQALGLGLQFLLWYDEGEERNRGNFPPRFSGRQFPNYSSELNVNALELEDSALYLCASSLRGRASVNEKLFFGSGTQLSVL.

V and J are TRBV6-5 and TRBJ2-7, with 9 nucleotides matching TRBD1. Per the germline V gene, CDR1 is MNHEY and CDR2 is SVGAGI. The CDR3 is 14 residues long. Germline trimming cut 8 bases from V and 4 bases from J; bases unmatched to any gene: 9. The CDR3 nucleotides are TGTGCCAGCGGCCCCCGGGACAGGGTGTACGAGCAGTACTTC. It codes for CASGPRDRVYEQYF.

CDR3 protein: CATSDWQGQGNQPQHF. CDR3 bases: TGTGCCACCAGTGATTGGCAGGGACAGGGTAATCAGCCCCAGCATTTT. V usage is TRBV24-1 and J usage is TRBJ1-5; 9 bases line up with TRBD1. The ends lost 2 bases at V and 4 bases at J; junction bases unmatched: 5. This CDR3 has 16 amino acids. The germline V gene encodes CDR1 KGHDR and CDR2 SFDVKD.

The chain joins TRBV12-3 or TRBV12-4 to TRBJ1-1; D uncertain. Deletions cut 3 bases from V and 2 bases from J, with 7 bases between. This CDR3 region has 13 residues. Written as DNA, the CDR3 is TGTGCCAGCAGTTTGAGCCCAAACACTGAAGCTTTCTTT. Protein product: CASSLSPNTEAFF.

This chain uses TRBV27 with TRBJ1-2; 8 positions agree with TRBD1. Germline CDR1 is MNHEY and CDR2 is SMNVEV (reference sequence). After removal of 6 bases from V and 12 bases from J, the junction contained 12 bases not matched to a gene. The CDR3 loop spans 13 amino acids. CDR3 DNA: TGTGCCAGCAGAAAAGCGGGACAGGTGACCCACACCTTC. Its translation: CASRKAGQVTHTF.

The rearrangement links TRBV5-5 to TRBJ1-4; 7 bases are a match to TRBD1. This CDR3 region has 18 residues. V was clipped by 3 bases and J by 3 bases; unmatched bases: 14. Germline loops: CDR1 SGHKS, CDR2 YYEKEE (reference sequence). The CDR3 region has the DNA TGTGCCAGCAGCTGGCCTGAGACAGGGTCTTCGCCTAATGAAAAACTGTTTTTT. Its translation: CASSWPETGSSPNEKLFF.

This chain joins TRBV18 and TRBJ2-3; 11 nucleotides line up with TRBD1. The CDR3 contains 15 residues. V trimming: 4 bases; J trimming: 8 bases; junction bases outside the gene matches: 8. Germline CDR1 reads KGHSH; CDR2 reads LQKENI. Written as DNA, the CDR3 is TGTGCCAGCTCACTCGGGACAGGGGGTCGCCGTACGCAGTATTTT. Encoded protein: CASSLGTGGRRTQYF.

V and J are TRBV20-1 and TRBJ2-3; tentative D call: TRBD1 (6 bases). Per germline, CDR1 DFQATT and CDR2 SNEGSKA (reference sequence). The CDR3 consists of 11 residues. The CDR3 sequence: CRGQNTDTQYF. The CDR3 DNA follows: TGCAGAGGACAGAACACAGATACGCAGTATTTT.

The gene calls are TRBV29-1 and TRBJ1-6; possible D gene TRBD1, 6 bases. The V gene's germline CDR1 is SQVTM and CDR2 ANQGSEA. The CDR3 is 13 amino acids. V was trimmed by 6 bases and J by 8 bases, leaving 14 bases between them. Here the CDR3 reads CSVAGGLDSPLHF. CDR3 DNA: TGCAGCGTGGCGGGGGGCCTTGATTCACCCCTCCACTTT. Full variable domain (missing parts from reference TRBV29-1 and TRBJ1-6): SAVISQKPSRDICQRGTSLTIQCQVDSQVTMMFWYRQQPGQSLTLIATANQGSEATYESGFVIDKFPISRPNLTFSTLTVSNMSPEDSSIYLCSVAGGLDSPLHFGNGTRLTVT.

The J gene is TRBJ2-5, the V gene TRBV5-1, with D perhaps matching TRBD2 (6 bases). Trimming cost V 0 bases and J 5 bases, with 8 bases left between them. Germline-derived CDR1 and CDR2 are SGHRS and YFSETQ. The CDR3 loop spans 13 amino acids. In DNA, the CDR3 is TGCGCCAGCAGCTTGGGGCTAGCGGAGACCCAGTACTTC. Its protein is CASSLGLAETQYF.

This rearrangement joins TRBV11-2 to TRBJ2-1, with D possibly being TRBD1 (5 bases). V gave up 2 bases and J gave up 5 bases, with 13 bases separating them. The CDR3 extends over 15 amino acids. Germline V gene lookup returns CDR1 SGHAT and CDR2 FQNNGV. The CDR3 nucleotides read TGTGCCAGCAGCTTAATGGGGCTGAAGAACAATGAGCAGTTCTTC. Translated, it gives CASSLMGLKNNEQFF. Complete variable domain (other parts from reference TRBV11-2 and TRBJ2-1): EAGVAQSPRYKIIEKRQSVAFWCNPISGHATLYWYQQILGQGPKLLIQFQNNGVVDDSQLPKDRFSAERLKGVDSTLKIQPAKLEDSAVYLCASSLMGLKNNEQFFGPGTRLTVL.

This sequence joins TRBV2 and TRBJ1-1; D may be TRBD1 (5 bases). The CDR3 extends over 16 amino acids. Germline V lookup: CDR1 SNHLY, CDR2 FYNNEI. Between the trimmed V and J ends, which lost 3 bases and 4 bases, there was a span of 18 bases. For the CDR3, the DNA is TGTGCCAGCAGTGAGCGGCAGGGAGGTGCAGGCACTGAAGCTTTCTTT. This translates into CASSERQGGAGTEAFF.

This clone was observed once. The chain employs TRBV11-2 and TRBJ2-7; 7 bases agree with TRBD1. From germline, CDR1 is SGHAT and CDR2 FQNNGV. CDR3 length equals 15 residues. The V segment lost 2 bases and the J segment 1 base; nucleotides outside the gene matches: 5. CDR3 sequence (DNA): TGTGCCAGCAGCTTAAATTGGGGACAGTCCTACGAGCAGTACTTC. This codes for CASSLNWGQSYEQYF.

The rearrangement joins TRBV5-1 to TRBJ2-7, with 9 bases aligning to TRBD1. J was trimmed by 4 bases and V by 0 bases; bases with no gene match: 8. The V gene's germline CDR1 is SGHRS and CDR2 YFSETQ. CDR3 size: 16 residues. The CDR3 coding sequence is TGCGCCAGCAGCTTGGCCGTGACAGGGGGTTCGTACGAGCAGTACTTC. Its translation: CASSLAVTGGSYEQYF.